The text below deals with one T cell receptor (beta chain). Its antigen remains unknown. RNA was extracted and reverse transcribed into cDNA as the sequencing template. Sequencing was performed with immunoSEQ multiplex PCR; in TCRdb, only in-frame clones are kept and a portion is missing. The data contain 150,000 to 200,000 clones, roughly 60% of them singletons. Trimming removed 1 base at V and 1 base at J, with 6 bases between. The CDR3 has 14 amino acids. The germline CDR1 and CDR2 sequences are LGHNA and YSLEER. The data derive from a study of CD8+ T cells in alopecia areata. Whole-study context: Severity scores in treated patients reflected the percentage of scalp affected.

This sample's treatment: oral pan-JAK inhibitor, 5-10 mg twice daily. General study findings and limits: It was less clear whether patients shared TCRs than it was in mice, possibly because of HLA. Many expanded lesional clones stayed in scalp and blood while on tofacitinib. Among the top 100, expanded CD8+ clones were significantly decreased by tofacitinib, as was scalp clonality.

Sequencing was performed on CD4+ T cells sorted from blood, taken at roughly week 49, from a patient treated with tofacitinib. The chain uses TRBV4-3 and TRBJ2-3, with D unresolved. The receptor's source is a human donor with alopecia areata. The CDR3 DNA reads as TGCGCCAGCAGCCAAGTCGGCGGCACAGATACGCAGTATTTT. This codes for CASSQVGGTDTQYF.